These 26 T cell receptor beta chains were all obtained from the same sample, sequenced in a study of blood T cells in healthy people across ages. For the second PCR, which ran for about 6 to 11 cycles, a sample-barcoded 5' primer and a J-beta primer mix were used. Each CDR3 protein is one row after TCRdb ran MiXCR on the 5' RACE reads. The sample has hundreds of thousands of distinct CDR3 sequences; roughly 30% are singletons. Sequenced material: blood. These receptors all stem from a woman of 80 years or more in good health.

There are many counts of this clonotype. The V call is TRBV9, the J call TRBJ2-7, with TRBD2 matching over 11 bases. The CDR3 has 17 amino acids. Germline lookup yields CDR1 SGDLS and CDR2 YYNGEE. With V trimmed by 0 bases and J by 0 bases, 5 bases remained unmatched. The CDR3: CASSVGDSGGASYEQYF. CDR3 sequence (DNA): TGTGCCAGCAGCGTAGGTGATAGCGGGGGGGCCTCCTACGAGCAGTACTTC.

The CDR3 loop is CAISPGQHTDTQYF. CDR3 nucleotides: TGTGCCATCAGTCCGGGACAGCACACAGATACGCAGTATTTT. J is TRBJ2-3 and V is TRBV10-3; 7 bases map to TRBD1. Trimming removed 5 bases from V and 2 bases from J; junction bases left unmatched: 4. The germline V gene has CDR1 ENHRY and CDR2 SYGVKD. The CDR3 extends over 14 amino acids.

The chain has TRBV6-1 and TRBJ1-5; the D is unclear. CDR1 is MNHNS and CDR2 is SASEGT in the germline V gene. This CDR3 spans 14 amino acids. Trimming pared 6 bases from V and 5 bases from J, leaving 14 bases between. The CDR3 DNA sequence: TGTGCCAGCAGCCCAATGGGAAGATATCAGCCCCAGCATTTT. Translating gives CASSPMGRYQPQHF.

The chain employs TRBV5-1 and TRBJ2-5, with D hard to call. CDR3 length: 13 amino acids. CDR1 is SGHRS and CDR2 is YFSETQ in the germline V gene. Trimming took 0 bases from V and 5 from J, leaving 8 bases between them. The CDR3 DNA follows: TGCGCCAGCAGCTTGGGAGAGTTGGAGACCCAGTACTTC. The encoded protein is CASSLGELETQYF.

Concerning this clonotype: Germline is not matched at one junction end, which may reflect a read error. This rearrangement joins TRBV7-8 to TRBJ2-5; D may be TRBD1 or TRBD2 (6 bases each). The CDR3 totals 14 residues. Germline V gives CDR1 SGHVS, CDR2 FQNEAQ. The CDR3 spells CASSLVGGQEAQYF. For the CDR3, the DNA is TGTGCCAGCAGCTTGGTCGGGGGCCAAGAGGCCCAGTACTTC.

This chain links TRBV20-1 with TRBJ1-1, with 12 bases lining up with TRBD1. CDR3 length: 17 residues. The germline gives CDR1 DFQATT, CDR2 SNEGSKA (reference sequence). V shed 4 bases and J 4 bases; nucleotides not matched to a gene: 13. The CDR3 DNA reads as TGCAGTGCTACTCCGGGACAGGGGGCTAAAGGGGGCACTGAAGCTTTCTTT. It encodes CSATPGQGAKGGTEAFF.

The chain links TRBV20-1 to TRBJ2-1, with 8 nucleotides matching TRBD2. Unmatched junction bases numbered 7, after V lost 3 bases and J lost 6 bases. There are 14 residues in the CDR3. CDR1 DFQATT and CDR2 SNEGSKA come from the germline V gene (reference sequence). The CDR3 loop reads CSARLSGALNEQFF. As DNA, the CDR3 is TGCAGTGCTAGGCTTAGCGGGGCCCTCAATGAGCAGTTCTTC.

This clonotype was counted only a few times. The genes are TRBV4-2 and TRBJ2-2, with 8 bases fitting TRBD1. Germline V gene sequence: CDR1 LGHNA, CDR2 YNFKEQ. Unmatched junction bases numbered 6, after V lost 6 bases and J lost 3 bases. The CDR3 is 15 residues long. The CDR3 here is CASRKQTGDTGELFF. The CDR3 nucleotides read TGTGCCAGCAGAAAGCAGACAGGGGACACCGGGGAGCTGTTTTTT.

Ten or more counts support this clonotype. The chain joins TRBV12-3 or TRBV12-4 to TRBJ1-1; 9 bases are shared with TRBD1. V shed 3 bases, J shed 7 bases, and the junction held 18 bases outside the gene matches. The CDR3 contains 18 residues. The CDR3: CASSFSPGTGPTTYEAFF. The DNA of the CDR3 is TGTGCCAGCAGTTTCAGTCCCGGGACAGGGCCGACTACCTATGAAGCTTTCTTT.

Turning to this clonotype: A read error is possible here, since a much larger clone lies one base away. This rearrangement joins TRBV6-1 to TRBJ2-3, with D tentatively TRBD1 (5 bases). The V end was cut by 6 bases, the J end by 6 bases, with 13 bases between. CDR3 length: 13 amino acids. Germline values: CDR1 MNHNS, CDR2 SASEGT. CDR3 loop: CASRGERGDTQYF. CDR3 sequence (DNA): TGTGCCAGCAGGGGTGAAAGGGGCGATACGCAGTATTTT.

The count of this clonotype is one. At one of its ends the junction is not consistent with the germline gene, which may arise from a read error. This chain links TRBV5-6 with TRBJ1-2; 7 nucleotides line up with TRBD1. The CDR3 length is 14 residues. CDR1 and CDR2 from the germline V gene are SGHDT and YYEEEE. The CDR3 here is CAGSLTGQRYGYTF. As DNA, the CDR3 is TGTGCCGGCAGCTTGACGGGACAGCGCTATGGCTACACCTTC.

This clonotype was detected a few times. A much larger clone sits a single nucleotide away, making a read error possible. J is TRBJ2-1 and V is TRBV12-3 or TRBV12-4; D remains unclear. The V end was cut by 8 bases, the J end by 9 bases, with 17 bases between. The CDR3 consists of 13 residues. The CDR3 region has the DNA TGTGCCAGCGCCCTAACCTCGGTAACTGAGCAGTTCTTC. Translated, it gives CASALTSVTEQFF.

There are many counts of this clonotype. The chain employs TRBV7-3 and TRBJ2-2; TRBD1 matches 12 bases. CDR1 SGHTA and CDR2 FQGTGA come from the germline V gene. The CDR3 runs 17 residues. J lost 4 bases, V lost 5 bases, and 8 bases had no gene match. The CDR3 loop reads CASSRGTGGTGTGELFF. CDR3 DNA sequence: TGTGCCAGCAGCCGTGGGACAGGGGGCACCGGCACCGGGGAGCTGTTTTTT. The complete variable domain, with remaining parts taken from reference TRBV7-3 and TRBJ2-2, reads GAGVSQTPSNKVTEKGKYVELRCDPISGHTALYWYRQSLGQGPEFLIYFQGTGAADDSGLPNDRFFAVRPEGSVSTLKIQRTERGDSAVYLCASSRGTGGTGTGELFFGEGSRLTVL.

This clonotype was observed many times. The genes are TRBV4-1 and TRBJ2-1; no firm D call. CDR1 and CDR2 (germline): MGHRA, YSYEKL. CDR3 length: 14 residues. Trimming stripped 0 bases from V and 4 bases from J, with 7 bases between. This chain's CDR3 is CASSQDPSYNEQFF. CDR3 DNA sequence: TGCGCCAGCAGCCAAGATCCCAGTTACAATGAGCAGTTCTTC.

The gene calls are TRBV12-3 or TRBV12-4 and TRBJ2-2; no definite D call. V lost 3 bases, J lost 0 bases, and 8 bases lay in between. CDR3 length: 15 residues. CDR3 in amino acids: CASSFRSSNTGELFF. The CDR3 region has the DNA TGTGCCAGCAGTTTCAGGAGCTCGAACACCGGGGAGCTGTTTTTT.

The gene calls are TRBV7-2 and TRBJ1-4, with D perhaps TRBD1 (5 bases). CDR3 length: 15 residues. Per germline, CDR1 SGHTA and CDR2 FQGNSA. The ends were cut back, 0 bases at V and 3 bases at J, with 8 bases in the middle. The CDR3: CASSLAHRPNEKLFF. The CDR3, as DNA: TGTGCCAGCAGCTTAGCTCACAGGCCTAATGAAAAACTGTTTTTT.

The chain links TRBV20-1 to TRBJ1-2; D unclear. Per the germline V gene, CDR1 is DFQATT and CDR2 is SNEGSKA (reference sequence). The CDR3 contains 13 residues. V was shortened by 3 bases and J by 2 bases, with 10 bases between the two germline ends. The CDR3 DNA reads TGCAGTGCTAGGTTTGCGGGAAACTATGGCTACACCTTC. This translates into CSARFAGNYGYTF.

This clonotype has more than one count but fewer than ten. The CDR3 region is CAGGAFYEQYF. The CDR3 nucleotides are TGTGCGGGAGGTGCTTTCTACGAGCAGTACTTC. V gene TRBV12-3 or TRBV12-4 combines with J gene TRBJ2-7; possible D gene TRBD2, 6 bases. This CDR3 contains 11 residues.

This sequence joins TRBV9 and TRBJ2-3; D might be TRBD1 (5 bases). The CDR3 extends over 14 amino acids. Trimming left V 8 bases short and J 2 bases short, with 15 bases between. Germline values: CDR1 SGDLS, CDR2 YYNGEE. The CDR3 loop is CASKRGGNTDTQYF. Written as DNA, the CDR3 is TGTGCCAGTAAAAGGGGTGGGAACACAGATACGCAGTATTTT. The full variable domain, in which reference TRBV9 and TRBJ2-3 provide the parts outside the CDR3, is DSGVTQTPKHLITATGQRVTLRCSPRSGDLSVYWYQQSLDQGLQFLIQYYNGEERAKGNILERFSAQQFPDLHSELNLSSLELGDSALYFCASKRGGNTDTQYFGPGTRLTVL.

This clonotype was seen at least ten times. J is TRBJ2-7 and V is TRBV4-2; TRBD2 agrees at 11 bases. Germline CDR1 is LGHNA and CDR2 is YNFKEQ. Trimming removed 4 bases from V and 10 bases from J; junction bases left unmatched: 6. The CDR3 spans 13 residues. The CDR3 is CASSPSGLAEQYF. The CDR3 DNA reads as TGTGCCAGCAGCCCCTCGGGACTAGCGGAACAGTACTTC.

This clonotype was recorded many times. The chain recombines TRBV29-1 with TRBJ2-4; D is possibly TRBD1 (5 bases). The CDR3 contains 14 residues. Germline loops: CDR1 SQVTM, CDR2 ANQGSEA. The ends were cut back, 4 bases at V and 4 bases at J, with 14 bases in the middle. DNA of the CDR3: TGCAGCGTTGTACTACCACAGGCTAAAAACATTCAGTACTTC. Translated, it gives CSVVLPQAKNIQYF.

With regard to this clonotype: At one end, the junction sequence differs from germline, possibly due to a read error. The chain recombines TRBV7-2 with TRBJ1-5; D uncertain. Germline assignment: CDR1 SGHTA and CDR2 FQGNSA. This CDR3 is built from 15 residues. CDR3 nucleotides: TGTGCCAGCAGCCTAGAGGGCCGAGGCAATCAGCCCCGGCATTTT. It translates to CASSLEGRGNQPRHF.

This clonotype has ten or more counts. The chain joins TRBV5-6 to TRBJ2-7; D not resolved. V was trimmed by 4 bases and J by 3 bases, leaving 17 bases between them. Germline V CDR1 and CDR2: SGHDT, YYEEEE. The length of the CDR3 is 15 residues. CDR3 nucleotides: TGTGCCAGCAGCGGCCAAGGTGGATTACTCTACGAGCAGTACTTC. As protein: CASSGQGGLLYEQYF. Using reference TRBV5-6 and TRBJ2-7 for the parts outside the CDR3, the full variable domain is DAGVTQSPTHLIKTRGQQVTLRCSPKSGHDTVSWYQQALGQGPQFIFQYYEEEERQRGNFPDRFSGHQFPNYSSELNVNALLLGDSALYLCASSGQGGLLYEQYFGPGTRLTVT.

This clonotype was observed a few times. The V call is TRBV7-2, the J call TRBJ2-2; 7 bases fit TRBD1. The CDR3 sequence is 17 residues long. Germline CDR1 reads SGHTA; CDR2 reads FQGNSA. Trimming took 2 bases from V and 6 from J; bases not matched to a gene: 12. CDR3 nucleotide sequence: TGTGCCAGCAGCTTACCTGGGGCCAGGGGGACCGCCGGGGAGCTGTTTTTT. It is translated as CASSLPGARGTAGELFF.

This clonotype has ten or more counts. The rearrangement links TRBV6-6 to TRBJ2-5; 9 nucleotides agree with TRBD1. The V segment lost 0 bases and the J segment 0 bases; nucleotides outside the gene matches: 2. The CDR3 consists of 16 residues. CDR1 is MNHNY and CDR2 is SVGAGI in the germline V gene (reference sequence). CDR3 in DNA: TGTGCCAGCAGTTACTCAGGACAGGGGTACCAAGAGACCCAGTACTTC. Translation gives CASSYSGQGYQETQYF.

This clonotype was counted at least ten times. The chain combines TRBV6-6 with TRBJ2-1, with a tentative D call TRBD1 (5 bases). CDR1 is MNHNY, CDR2 SVGAGI, per germline (reference sequence). The CDR3 is made up of 15 amino acids. V gave up 6 bases and J gave up 0 bases, with 12 bases separating them. CDR3 bases: TGTGCCAGCAGACCAACAGGAGCCTCCTACAATGAGCAGTTCTTC. Translating gives CASRPTGASYNEQFF.